This TCR beta chain came from a study of cytomegalovirus exposure and HLA in healthy donors. The CDR3 covers 16 residues. Germline V gene lookup returns CDR1 SGHAT and CDR2 FQNNGV. V was shortened by 5 bases and J by 0 bases, with 16 bases between the two germline ends. PCR primers comprised 60 Vbeta and 13 Jbeta primers. Measured with immunoSEQ multiplex PCR; TCRdb has only the in-frame clones, and not every one. The table shows about 220,000 clones, with 65% to 75% occurring only once. The rearrangement joins TRBV11-2 to TRBJ1-1, with TRBD1 as a possible D gene (5 bases). This receptor was obtained from a woman aged 25 to 39 in good health and CMV-seronegative. Source material: PBMCs. CDR3 region: CASSLLWGNMNTEAFF. CDR3 sequence (DNA): TGTGCCAGCAGCCTGCTATGGGGCAACATGAACACTGAAGCTTTCTTT.